A selection of T cell receptor beta chains follows, all from one sample in a study of T cells after yellow fever vaccination. MiXCR was run by TCRdb on the 5' RACE reads, yielding one entry per CDR3 protein. The sample consists of 65,000 to 90,000 distinct CDR3 sequences, more than 10% of them appearing once. The sequenced sample was CD8+ T cells not binding an NS4B(214-222) dextramer, sorted from PBMCs, obtained more than 20 days after the first yellow fever vaccination. The source is a man aged 18 to 29 who received the YFV17D yellow fever vaccine. Both conserved end residues are part of each CDR3. Each record gives: clone size, J gene, V gene, D gene, CDR3 DNA, CDR3 protein. D genes are given only for firm matches. The size entry is marked missing in some rows and otherwise reads once, few, many or a size class.

size: NA; J: TRBJ2-5; V: TRBV12-3/TRBV12-4; D: TRBD1; DNA: TGTGCCAGCGCCGAGGAGGACAGGGGTGAGACCCAGTACTTC; CDR3: CASAEEDRGETQYF
size: NA; J: TRBJ2-7; V: TRBV15; D: TRBD1; DNA: TGTGCCACCAGCGGAGACAGGGCGAGTACCTACGAGCAGTACTTC; CDR3: CATSGDRASTYEQYF
size: NA; J: TRBJ2-3; V: TRBV2; D: TRBD2; DNA: TGTGCCAGCATGGCTAGCGGGGCTTCTAGAGATACGCAGTATTTT; CDR3: CASMASGASRDTQYF
size: few; J: TRBJ2-1; V: TRBV20-1; D: TRBD2; DNA: TGCAGTGCTAGCCTTAGCGGGGGGGCCGGGGGTGAGCAGTTCTTC; CDR3: CSASLSGGAGGEQFF
size: NA; J: TRBJ2-4; V: TRBV27; D: NA; DNA: TGTGCCAGCAGCCGCGTATACGGAAACATTCAGTACTTC; CDR3: CASSRVYGNIQYF
size: NA; J: TRBJ1-1; V: TRBV6-2/TRBV6-3; D: NA; DNA: TGTGCCAGCAGTTACAAAGCAGGGCGGCGCACTGAAGCTCTCTTT; CDR3: CASSYKAGRRTEALF
size: few; J: TRBJ1-6; V: TRBV19; D: NA; DNA: TGTGCCAGTAGTAACAGTTTGGGATCTTCCTATAATTCACCCCTCCACTTT; CDR3: CASSNSLGSSYNSPLHF
size: many; J: TRBJ1-2; V: TRBV4-1; D: TRBD1; DNA: TGCGCCAGCAGCCAACGGACAGGGGACGGCTATGGCTACACCTTC; CDR3: CASSQRTGDGYGYTF
size: NA; J: TRBJ2-1; V: TRBV5-1; D: TRBD2; DNA: TGCGCCAGCAGCGTTACTAGCGGGGGGCCAGGGAGCCGTGAGCAGTTCTTC; CDR3: CASSVTSGGPGSREQFF
size: NA; J: TRBJ2-1; V: TRBV12-3/TRBV12-4; D: TRBD2; DNA: TGTGCCACAGTAACGTCGGGGGGAACGTTGAATGAGCAGTTCTTC; CDR3: CATVTSGGTLNEQFF
size: NA; J: TRBJ2-4; V: TRBV6-5; D: NA; DNA: TGTGCCAGCAGTGACTCCTTTGGAGGGATTGACATTCAGTACTTC; CDR3: CASSDSFGGIDIQYF
size: NA; J: TRBJ2-5; V: TRBV5-6; D: TRBD2; DNA: TGTGCCAGCAGCTTGGGGCTAGCGGGGAGACACCAAGAGACCCAGTACTTC; CDR3: CASSLGLAGRHQETQYF
size: few; J: TRBJ1-1; V: TRBV5-1; D: TRBD1; DNA: TGCGCCAGCAGCTTGAATTCAGGGGGAAACACTGAAGCTTTCTTT; CDR3: CASSLNSGGNTEAFF
size: few; J: TRBJ2-7; V: TRBV9; D: NA; DNA: TGTGCCAGCAGTCCCGACCAGGGCGAGCAGTACTTC; CDR3: CASSPDQGEQYF
size: NA; J: TRBJ1-1; V: TRBV4-3; D: NA; DNA: TGCGCCAGCAGCCCAGAGTGGTCGGAAATGAACACTGAAGCTTTCTTT; CDR3: CASSPEWSEMNTEAFF
size: few; J: TRBJ2-1; V: TRBV28; D: NA; DNA: TGTGCCAGCAGGCTTACAGGACTGAACTCCTACAATGAGCAGTTCTTC; CDR3: CASRLTGLNSYNEQFF
size: many; J: TRBJ1-1; V: TRBV20-1; D: NA; DNA: TGCAGTGCTATTCCGGGGAACACTGAAGCTTTCTTT; CDR3: CSAIPGNTEAFF
size: NA; J: TRBJ2-2; V: TRBV6-2/TRBV6-3; D: NA; DNA: TGTGCCAGCAGTTACTTTATCACCGGGGAGCTGTTTTTT; CDR3: CASSYFITGELFF
size: few; J: TRBJ2-5; V: TRBV29-1; D: TRBD1; DNA: TGCAGCGTGAGGACAGGGGGAGAGACCCAGTACTTC; CDR3: CSVRTGGETQYF
size: NA; J: TRBJ1-1; V: TRBV6-1; D: NA; DNA: TGTGCCAGCACCTCGGCCTTGAACACTGAAGCTTTCTTT; CDR3: CASTSALNTEAFF
size: few; J: TRBJ2-4; V: TRBV5-1; D: NA; DNA: TGCGCCAGCAGCTTGACCGGGGCCGCAACCAAAAACATTCAGTACTTC; CDR3: CASSLTGAATKNIQYF
size: few; J: TRBJ2-6; V: TRBV29-1; D: NA; DNA: TGCAGCGTTGTCCTGGGGGACACCCGATTCTCTGGGGCCAACGTCCTGACTTTC; CDR3: CSVVLGDTRFSGANVLTF
size: many; J: TRBJ2-5; V: TRBV28; D: NA; DNA: TGTGCCAGCAGTCAAGAGACCCAGTACTTC; CDR3: CASSQETQYF
size: NA; J: TRBJ2-7; V: TRBV9; D: NA; DNA: TGTGCCAGCAGCCCAGAGTATCGGGGCTCCTACGAGCAGTACTTC; CDR3: CASSPEYRGSYEQYF
size: few; J: TRBJ2-5; V: TRBV20-1; D: NA; DNA: TGCAGTGCTAGAGATCTGGGGGGCGGAGACCAAGAGACCCAGTACTTC; CDR3: CSARDLGGGDQETQYF
size: NA; J: TRBJ2-1; V: TRBV7-6; D: TRBD2; DNA: TGTGCCAGCAGCTTATCTAGCGGGGGGCTCAATGAGCAGTTCTTC; CDR3: CASSLSSGGLNEQFF
size: NA; J: TRBJ2-7; V: TRBV7-2; D: NA; DNA: TGTGCCAGCAGCTTAGGACCCTTCTCCTACGAGCAGTACTTC; CDR3: CASSLGPFSYEQYF
size: few; J: TRBJ1-6; V: TRBV27; D: NA; DNA: TGTGCCAGCAGGTTTTCAGTCTTATCACCCCTCCACTTT; CDR3: CASRFSVLSPLHF
size: NA; J: TRBJ1-5; V: TRBV6-2/TRBV6-3; D: NA; DNA: TGTGCCAGCAGTTACTCGATAGTAGCTGGGAGAGATAGCAATCAGCCCCAGCATTTT; CDR3: CASSYSIVAGRDSNQPQHF
size: NA; J: TRBJ1-2; V: TRBV30; D: NA; DNA: TGTGCCTGGATGGGGCCGCCTTCCTATGGCTACACCTTC; CDR3: CAWMGPPSYGYTF
size: NA; J: TRBJ1-2; V: TRBV12-3/TRBV12-4; D: NA; DNA: TGTGCCAGCAGTTGGGGGACAAGGGAATCTGGCTATGGCTACACCTTC; CDR3: CASSWGTRESGYGYTF
size: NA; J: TRBJ2-7; V: TRBV20-1; D: NA; DNA: TGCAGTGCTAGAGAGATCGGCCTCGAGCAGTACTTC; CDR3: CSAREIGLEQYF
size: few; J: TRBJ1-5; V: TRBV12-3/TRBV12-4; D: NA; DNA: TGTGCCAGCAGTCCCTATGGGAGGAGCAATCAGCCCCAGCATTTT; CDR3: CASSPYGRSNQPQHF
size: NA; J: TRBJ2-3; V: TRBV7-9; D: NA; DNA: TGTGCCAGCAGCCCCCTCGGTTTAGCTCGCACAGATACGCAGTATTTT; CDR3: CASSPLGLARTDTQYF
size: many; J: TRBJ1-2; V: TRBV27; D: NA; DNA: TGTGCCAGCAGTTTCGGCCAGAACTATGGCTACACCTTC; CDR3: CASSFGQNYGYTF
size: few; J: TRBJ2-5; V: TRBV4-2; D: TRBD2; DNA: TGTGCCAGCAGCCAAGGGGGGACTAGTCTAGAGACCCAGTACTTC; CDR3: CASSQGGTSLETQYF
size: few; J: TRBJ1-1; V: TRBV4-1; D: NA; DNA: TGCGCCAGCAGCCAAGCCAATGGTCTGGACACTGAAGCTTTCTTT; CDR3: CASSQANGLDTEAFF
size: NA; J: TRBJ2-4; V: TRBV20-1; D: NA; DNA: TGCAGTGCTAGACGAACGGTACCCTGGGGAAACATTCAGTACTTC; CDR3: CSARRTVPWGNIQYF
size: few; J: TRBJ2-5; V: TRBV7-9; D: NA; DNA: TGTGCCAGCAGCTCCTCGAGACTGACTAGGTACCAAGAGACCCAGTACTTC; CDR3: CASSSSRLTRYQETQYF
size: few; J: TRBJ2-5; V: TRBV7-8; D: NA; DNA: TGTGCCAGCGGTAGGCGGGGTTATCTACAAGAGACCCAGTACTTC; CDR3: CASGRRGYLQETQYF
size: many; J: TRBJ1-1; V: TRBV24-1; D: TRBD1; DNA: TGTGCCACCAGCCGGGGACAGGGGAACACTGAAGCTTTCTTT; CDR3: CATSRGQGNTEAFF
size: many; J: TRBJ2-2; V: TRBV3-1; D: NA; DNA: TGTGCCAGCAGCCCCCCGGGGGAGCCCGGGACCGGGGAGCTGTTTTTT; CDR3: CASSPPGEPGTGELFF